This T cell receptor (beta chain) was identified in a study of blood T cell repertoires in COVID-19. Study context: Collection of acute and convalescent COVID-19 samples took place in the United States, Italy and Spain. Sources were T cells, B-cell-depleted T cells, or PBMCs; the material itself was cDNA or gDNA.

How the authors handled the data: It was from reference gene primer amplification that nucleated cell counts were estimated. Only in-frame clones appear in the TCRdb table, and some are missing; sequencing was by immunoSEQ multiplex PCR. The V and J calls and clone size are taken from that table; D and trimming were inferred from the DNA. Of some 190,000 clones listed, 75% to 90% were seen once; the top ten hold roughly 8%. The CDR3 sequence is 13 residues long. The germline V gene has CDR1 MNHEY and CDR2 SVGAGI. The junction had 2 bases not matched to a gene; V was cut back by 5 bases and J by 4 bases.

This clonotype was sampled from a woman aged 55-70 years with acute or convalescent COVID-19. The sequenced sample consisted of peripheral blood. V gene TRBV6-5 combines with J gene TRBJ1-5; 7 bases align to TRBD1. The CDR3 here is CASSNRGNQPQHF. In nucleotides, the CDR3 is TGTGCCAGCAGTAACAGGGGAAATCAGCCCCAGCATTTT.